The present T cell receptor (beta chain) was sequenced within a study of cytomegalovirus exposure and HLA in healthy donors (dated by TCRdb to 2015 to 2018). Study-level background: An earlier analysis of some 550 of the donors reported approximately 300 Gb of sequence data and 117 million unique TCR beta sequences from about 180 million T cells. An early release covering 500 to 750 HLA-typed donors comprised roughly 300 gigabases of sequencing data and 85 million to 100 million unique TCR sequences. The later analysis used no new phenotypic data to find candidate immune exposures, relying instead on TCR beta sequences and their occurrence across donors. About five DR-DQ haplotypes were treated as single units for association and clustering because of strong linkage in the cohort. The study combined high-throughput TCR immunosequencing, statistical association of individual TCRs with disease status, and machine learning to predict cytomegalovirus infection status. Alongside the repertoire data, information on donor age, sex, ethnicity and CMV serostatus was compiled. Besides the first cohort of more than 650 subjects, a separate validation cohort made up of 120 different subjects was used. Typing coverage varied by locus: about 629-630 donors for A, B, C, DRB1 and DQB1; approximately 560 for DQA1; some 610 for DPA1; 400 to 480 for DPB1. Using immunosequencing, the study profiled T cell repertoires from around 680 subjects and related those repertoires to cytomegalovirus serostatus. A later analysis re-analyzed previously published TCR beta repertoires from approximately 700 donors and added high-resolution HLA genotyping to study TCR occurrence patterns. Of the approximately 400 genotyped donors, less than 85% were placed in the genetic ancestry cluster associated with self-reported Caucasian donors. In a later genetic analysis, genome-wide SNP genotypes for 398 of the 666 donors were used, and that subset was treated as a discovery cohort. All discovery cohort repertoires had been generated on a single sequencing platform. Class I and class II HLA loci were covered by the typing at four-digit resolution. An earlier analysis of 450 to 750 of the donors used high-throughput TCR beta sequencing to judge whether each TCR beta V gene segment behaved as functional or pseudogenic. Across about 370 genotyped donors of the cohort, an average of about 240,000 unique TCR beta nucleotide sequences per donor were sequenced, and 15% to 20% of those sequences were non-productive. The aim of the study was to test whether cataloging public T cell receptors could identify signatures of past pathogen exposure. Results the study describes overall, beyond this receptor: A few of the identified cytomegalovirus-associated TCR beta chains were confirmed in vitro to be specific for cytomegalovirus antigens. According to the authors, the approach could potentially be generalized to other disease states and immunological phenotypes. A total of fewer than 200 TCR beta chains were listed by the study as associated with cytomegalovirus. According to a later genetic analysis, donors in an Asian-associated ancestry cluster had fewer N-insertions in productive TCRs than the approximately 650-donor mean. Only TCR beta chains were sequenced in this cohort, and the absence of alpha or paired-chain data limited detectable features. Most TCR sequences were observed very rarely across donors, whereas some public TCRs were present in many individuals. A cluster of highly shared sequence variants was judged likely to be a technical artifact of the sequencing pipeline. The 87-base-pair reads could not distinguish some IMGT-functional V segments, including TRBV6-2 and TRBV6-3, so those segments were excluded. A further reported finding was that TCR beta sequences accurately predicted the HLA-A and HLA-B alleles for most subjects in the first cohort. A later analysis reported that several top co-occurrence clusters appeared linked to parvovirus B19, influenza, CMV and Epstein-Barr virus. The classifier was reported to diagnose cytomegalovirus status with high specificity and sensitivity in both the original and validation cohorts. In an earlier analysis of around 600 of the donors, most TCR beta V segments were observed in productive rearrangements about 87% or about 30% of the time, broadly matching IMGT annotations. Strong co-occurrence of HLA alleles, especially DR and DQ, made assigning TCR associations to individual alleles difficult. About 15 rarely observed V segments, including chromosome 9 orphons, were excluded from the earlier analysis of about 610 of the donors because counts were too low. Linkage disequilibrium might explain the correlated functional status among segregating V segments, but an unknown experimental factor could not be ruled out. The only immune exposure information available for the cohort was CMV serostatus. In a later analysis, some 17,000 TCR beta sequences were associated with specific HLA alleles at a false discovery rate of 0.05. A later analysis found that most CMV-associated TCR beta chains appeared HLA-restricted, with HLA associations seemingly driven largely by CMV exposure. Sequencing depth was assumed to be roughly uniform across donors in the presence/absence analyses, though that assumption may not hold. Because HLA typing was unavailable for some donors at each locus, only the typed subset was used in association tests. In a later analysis, HLA-associated TCR beta chains were found to be more clonally expanded and to have lower generation probabilities than equally common non-associated chains. According to a later analysis, TCR association rates differed among HLA loci, with DRB1 alleles showing the most associated TCRs and HLA-C alleles showing the fewest. In a later genetic analysis, a missense DCLRE1C variant was associated with V-gene and J-gene trimming of TCR beta chains, and the association was replicated in an independent cohort.

The method was the immunoSEQ multiplex PCR assay. For the multiplex PCR, a mixture combining 60 forward primers for TCR Vbeta segments and 13 reverse primers for TCR Jbeta segments was used. Amplification of the CDR3 region of rearranged TCR beta genes was performed with a multiplex PCR assay on genomic DNA. The amplified TCR beta libraries were sequenced on the Illumina HiSeq System as 87-base-pair reads. Turning to the authors' computational methods: In a later analysis, around 80 million unique TCR beta chains were counted across the 666 repertoires, and roughly 9.9 million of these chains were shared by at least two donors. Raw reads were error-corrected and collapsed into unique sequences with a nearest-neighbor algorithm that merged closely related sequences to remove PCR and sequencing errors. To assign V, D and J gene segments, CDR3 sequences were aligned to IMGT reference sequences. For a sequence to be retained, a match of at least six nucleotides was required to both a V gene segment and a J gene segment. Rearrangements were classified as productive when the CDR3 lacked stop codons and remained in frame with V and J, and all other rearrangements were classified as non-productive. Following IMGT convention, CDR3 was defined as the stretch from the second conserved V-encoded cysteine up to the conserved J-encoded phenylalanine. Sequences without an unambiguous match to a single V gene segment were excluded from the earlier analysis of approximately 560 of the donors. An earlier analysis of just under 600 of the donors called V segments functional above 56.7% productive rearrangements and segregating when the between-donor standard deviation exceeded 5%. To diagnose cytomegalovirus status from the catalog of TCR beta chain sequences, a statistical classification framework was built. A later analysis assigned V and J genes by comparing TCR nucleotide sequences with IMGT/GENE-DB human TR gene sequences. The TCRdist pipeline was used in a later analysis to assign CDR3 sequences and most-parsimonious VDJ recombination scenarios. In a later analysis, each TCR beta chain was defined by its CDR3 amino acid sequence together with its V-gene family, and reads without a unique V-gene family were excluded. As a way to deal with suspected cross-contamination and a sequencing artifact, a later analysis dropped roughly 620 nucleotide sequences that were highly shared and had low generation probability. In a later analysis, a clonal expansion index was calculated for each public chain from normalized within-repertoire ranks of inferred template counts. Generation probabilities in a later analysis came from a VDJ recombination model fitted to out-of-frame rearrangements, and those results were checked against IGoR. In a later analysis, hypergeometric tests were used to score TCR-TCR, TCR-HLA and TCR-CMV co-occurrence, with a repertoire-size bias correction applied to TCR pairs. To estimate false discovery rates, a later analysis permuted the HLA or CMV assignments 20 times. In a later analysis, co-occurring TCRs were grouped using DBSCAN, and TCRdist sequence similarity was added for clustering within HLA-allele-positive subsets. Repertoires with fewer than 30,000 or more than 120,000 public chains, plus five repertoires with anomalous nucleotide sharing, were excluded from co-occurrence clustering. TCRdb holds this immuneACCESS table with in-frame rearrangements only. Some clones are missing; in checked studies, unresolved V genes explain under half, and the rest has no known cause. The DNA was the basis for D and trimming; V, J and clone size are from that table. The sample contains roughly 100,000 clones, more than 65% of them found a single time. Approximately 3% of the sample belongs to the ten largest clones.

The cohort consisted of hundreds of healthy bone marrow donors. At the time of sampling, every cohort member was nominally healthy, though immune exposures that went unrecorded were likely present. The donor was CMV seronegative and was included in the group of a few hundred seronegative cohort members. A peripheral blood sample was provided by each donor, and peripheral blood mononuclear cells were used for TCR beta sequencing. Genomic DNA was extracted from the blood cell samples with the Qiagen DNeasy Blood Extraction Kit. A remark on this clone: It has no known antigen specificity. Base-call qualities are not available, and no considerably larger clone is one nucleotide away.

The CDR3 spans 16 residues, from the cysteine through the phenylalanine. Only CDR3 DNA remains: 48 bases, in frame from the first base. V is pared back by 5 bases and J by 1 base, with 17 bases lying between the germline termini. The germline V gene (reference sequence) yields MNHEY for CDR1 and SMNVEV for CDR2. The sequence derives from a man under 40 in good health and CMV-seronegative. The chain joins TRBV27 to TRBJ2-5; no D gene is confidently identified. Sequenced: PBMCs. The DNA is as follows: TGTGCCAGCAGTCGAATGCCCACAGTACCCCAAGAGACCCAGTACTTC. This gives the protein CASSRMPTVPQETQYF.